The 22 T cell receptor beta chains presented below share a single source sample, sequenced in a study of metastatic and nonmetastatic thyroid tumors. No treatment had been given to any patient before thyroid surgery. MiXCR reprocessed the PCR reads for TCRdb. The sample has around 30,000 clones, 23% seen once. The sample was blood. All receptors come from a female donor with papillary thyroid cancer or a benign thyroid nodule (not recorded which). Some clones in this sample may be carry-over from other donors' samples.

The gene calls are TRBV15 and TRBJ1-1; no clear D gene. Trimming removed 2 bases from V and 4 bases from J, with 11 bases in between. The CDR3 is 14 residues long. Germline V gives CDR1 LNHNV, CDR2 YYDKDF (reference sequence). The DNA of the CDR3 is TGTGCCACCAGCAGATATTCGGCAGGCACTGAAGCTTTCTTT. Protein: CATSRYSAGTEAFF.

V usage is TRBV9 and J usage is TRBJ2-7; possibly TRBD1 for D (6 bases). The V and J ends lost 5 bases and 3 bases respectively, with 24 bases between them. The CDR3 consists of 17 residues. Germline V CDR1 and CDR2: SGDLS, YYNGEE. The CDR3 region is CASSRGYTHVGDYEQYF. DNA for the CDR3: TGTGCCAGCAGTAGGGGGTACACGCATGTTGGGGACTACGAGCAGTACTTC.

A remark on this clone: In this CDR3 the conserved last residue, phenylalanine or tryptophan, is missing, so a read error is likely. The DNA is left out, because the CDR3 cannot be placed on it with certainty; the CDR3 is given as TCRdb lists it. This chain connects TRBV6-5 to TRBJ2-2. The germline CDR1 and CDR2 sequences are MNHEY and SVGAGI. The CDR3 numbers 11 amino acids, ends counted. The CDR3 protein is CASSFQADRAG.

Comment on this clone: This CDR3 is missing its conserved last phenylalanine or tryptophan, likely due to a read error. The chain uses TRBV11-3 and TRBJ2-7, with D perhaps matching TRBD1 or TRBD2 (6 bases each). CDR3 size: 16 residues. V lost 4 bases, J lost 5 bases, and 21 bases lay in between. Per the germline V gene, CDR1 is SGHNT and CDR2 is YENEEA. CDR3 sequence reads: CASSSRGAPEPDEQYL. In nucleotides, the CDR3 is TGTGCCAGCAGCTCAAGGGGGGCCCCAGAACCCGACGAGCAGTACTTG.

As regards this clone: Relative to the germline gene, one junction end is altered; a read error may explain this. The chain carries TRBV6-5 and TRBJ2-7; a weak D match, TRBD2 (6 bases). From germline, CDR1 is MNHEY and CDR2 SVGAGI. The CDR3 has 14 amino acids. CDR3 in DNA: TGTGCCCGCAGTTACGGCGGGGCGCGCTACGAGCAGTACTTC. Encoded protein: CARSYGGARYEQYF.

There are many counts of this clone. This chain connects TRBV30 to TRBJ1-5, with D possibly being TRBD1 (6 bases). Germline CDR1 reads GTSNPN; CDR2 reads SVGIG (reference sequence). The CDR3 contains 13 residues. V lost 5 bases and J lost 8, with 16 bases in between. The CDR3 DNA sequence: TGTGCCTGGGACGAGACAGGTTCCGAGCCCCAGCATTTT. This gives the protein CAWDETGSEPQHF.

In its sample, this clone was seen many times. The gene calls are TRBV20-1 and TRBJ2-4, with TRBD1 matching 8 bases. The CDR3 extends over 13 amino acids. Germline lookup yields CDR1 DFQATT and CDR2 SNEGSKA (reference sequence). With 6 bases clipped from V and 4 bases from J, the junction kept 5 bases outside the gene matches. The CDR3 DNA reads as TGCAGTGCCTCGACAGGGGCAAAAAACATTCAGTACTTC. It specifies CSASTGAKNIQYF.

This clone was counted ten times or more. This chain connects TRBV3-1 to TRBJ2-3, with TRBD2 identical over 7 bases. The junction had 5 bases not matched to a gene; V was cut back by 4 bases and J by 4 bases. The CDR3 consists of 14 residues. Germline CDR1 LGHDT, CDR2 YNNKEL (reference sequence). The CDR3 protein is CASSRGTTPDTQYF. The CDR3 coding sequence is TGTGCCAGCAGCCGAGGGACTACCCCAGATACGCAGTATTTT.

This chain joins TRBV6-5 and TRBJ2-5; D uncertain. The CDR3 spans 13 residues. CDR1 and CDR2 (germline): MNHEY, SVGAGI. Trimming pared 5 bases from V and 2 bases from J, leaving 9 bases between. CDR3 sequence: CASSNTRQETQYF. CDR3 sequence (DNA): TGTGCCAGCAGTAACACCCGACAAGAGACCCAGTACTTC.

This clone was observed at least ten times. V and J are TRBV18 and TRBJ1-2; no definite D call. Germline CDR1 reads KGHSH; CDR2 reads LQKENI. V dropped 3 bases and J dropped 1 base, with 18 bases sitting between them. The CDR3 consists of 17 residues. As DNA, the CDR3 is TGTGCCAGCTCACCGGGAGCAGGTCCCCGGCTTAACTATGGCTACACCTTC. Its translation is CASSPGAGPRLNYGYTF. Filled out from reference TRBV18 and TRBJ1-2, the complete variable domain reads NAGVMQNPRHLVRRRGQEARLRCSPMKGHSHVYWYRQLPEEGLKFMVYLQKENIIDESGMPKERFSAEFPKEGPSILRIQQVVRGDSAAYFCASSPGAGPRLNYGYTFGSGTRLTVV.

This clone was recorded many times. This chain uses TRBV18 with TRBJ2-1; no firm D call. The germline CDR1 and CDR2 sequences are KGHSH and LQKENI. The CDR3 is made up of 18 amino acids. V was pared by 4 bases and J by 0 bases, with 19 bases between. In DNA form, the CDR3 reads TGTGCCAGCTCACTCAGAGCCATAGCTGCCCTCTCCTACAATGAGCAGTTCTTC. It yields the protein CASSLRAIAALSYNEQFF.

This clone was picked up many times. Other DNA sequences in this sample translate to the same CDR3. The chain carries TRBV14 and TRBJ2-5; D is unresolved. V shed 2 bases and J shed 1 base, with 5 bases lying between them. CDR3 length equals 13 residues. Per germline, CDR1 SGHDN and CDR2 FVKESK. DNA for the CDR3: TGTGCCAGCAGCCAAACAGTCCAAGAGACCCAGTACTTC. Translating it yields CASSQTVQETQYF.

The sample holds many counts of this clone. The chain couples TRBV9 to TRBJ1-1; D may be TRBD1 (5 bases). Germline loops: CDR1 SGDLS, CDR2 YYNGEE. Trimming stripped 0 bases from V and 7 bases from J, with 10 bases between. The CDR3 is 13 amino acids. In DNA, the CDR3 is TGTGCCAGCAGCGTAGCGTACAGGAGTGAAGCTTTCTTT. Encoded protein: CASSVAYRSEAFF.

Many counts were recorded for this clone. The chain is built from TRBV10-3 and TRBJ1-4; no firm D call. The CDR3 runs 12 residues. V lost 6 bases, J lost 8 bases, and 10 bases lay in between. Looked up from germline, CDR1 is ENHRY and CDR2 is SYGVKD. The CDR3 here is CAIRDSGEKLFF. DNA of the CDR3: TGTGCCATCAGGGACTCGGGGGAAAAACTGTTTTTT.

This clone was detected a few times. V is TRBV28 and J is TRBJ1-5, with 7 bases lining up with TRBD1. The CDR3 loop spans 16 amino acids. Trimming cost V 3 bases and J 8 bases; bases outside gene matches: 13. Germline CDR1 MDHEN, CDR2 SYDVKM. This chain's CDR3 is CASSFGGRGTDKPQHF. In DNA form, the CDR3 reads TGTGCCAGCAGTTTTGGCGGCAGGGGGACGGATAAGCCCCAGCATTTT.

As for this clone: A read error may produce the germline difference seen at one junction end. The V call is TRBV7-9, the J call TRBJ1-1; D call uncertain. Germline loops: CDR1 SEHNR, CDR2 FQNEAQ (reference sequence). This CDR3 region has 14 residues. The CDR3 DNA reads as TGTGCCAGTAGCCCAAGAATAATGAACACTGAAGGTTTCTTT. Its translation is CASSPRIMNTEGFF. Supplemented by reference TRBV7-9 and TRBJ1-1, the full variable domain reads DTGVSQNPRHKITKRGQNVTFRCDPISEHNRLYWYRQTLGQGPEFLTYFQNEAQLEKSRLLSDRFSAERPKGSFSTLEIQRTEQGDSAMYLCASSPRIMNTEGFFGQGTRLTVV.

This clone occurred many times. The chain recombines TRBV19 with TRBJ1-1; possible D gene TRBD1, 5 bases. This CDR3 contains 15 residues. Germline V CDR1 and CDR2: LNHDA, SQIVND (reference sequence). Trimming pared 3 bases from V and 0 bases from J, leaving 11 bases between. The DNA for the CDR3 is TGTGCCAGTAGTATTCTGGGGGGAATGAACACTGAAGCTTTCTTT. This gives the protein CASSILGGMNTEAFF.

This clone appeared a few times. This rearrangement joins TRBV11-2 to TRBJ1-2, with 11 nucleotides matching TRBD1. Germline-derived CDR1 and CDR2 are SGHAT and FQNNGV. The CDR3 runs to 14 residues. V lost 3 bases to trimming and J lost 5 bases; unmatched junction nucleotides: 2. CDR3 sequence: CASSLDRGRYGYTF. As DNA, the CDR3 is TGTGCCAGCAGCTTGGACAGGGGGCGATATGGCTACACCTTC.

This clone has at least ten counts. The rearrangement joins TRBV7-6 to TRBJ2-1; 11 nucleotides line up with TRBD2. J lost 2 bases, V lost 0 bases, and 6 bases had no gene match. Germline V lookup: CDR1 SGHVS, CDR2 FNYEAQ. This CDR3 is 18 amino acids long. CDR3 nucleotides: TGTGCCAGCAGCTTAGCGGGGACTAGCGGAGGTCCCTACAATGAGCAGTTCTTC. Translation: CASSLAGTSGGPYNEQFF.

This clone was counted only a few times. Just one base apart from a much larger clone, this may be a read error. The chain employs TRBV7-9 and TRBJ1-2, with D perhaps matching TRBD1 (5 bases). The germline CDR1 and CDR2 sequences are SEHNR and FQNEAQ (reference sequence). This CDR3 has 13 amino acids. The chain's CDR3 is CASSPPVGDGYAF. The CDR3 nucleotides are TGTGCCAGCAGCCCCCCCGTGGGGGATGGCTACGCCTTC.

Many counts were recorded for this clone. This chain connects TRBV11-3 to TRBJ2-2, with 7 bases that match TRBD2. Losses at the gene ends were 6 bases for V and 0 bases for J; bases not matched to a gene: 4. CDR3 length: 15 amino acids. The V gene's germline CDR1 is SGHNT and CDR2 YENEEA. In DNA, the CDR3 is TGTGCCAGCAGTAGGGGAGGGGCGAACACCGGGGAGCTGTTTTTT. Translated, it gives CASSRGGANTGELFF.

This clone came up many times. This rearrangement joins TRBV24-1 to TRBJ2-7; D may be TRBD1 (5 bases). The CDR3 loop spans 15 amino acids. Trimming left V 3 bases short and J 6 bases short, with 17 bases between. Germline loops: CDR1 KGHDR, CDR2 SFDVKD. The CDR3 bases are TGTGCCACCAGTGATGTGACAGTCGGCCAAGGCGAGCAGTACTTC. Translated: CATSDVTVGQGEQYF.